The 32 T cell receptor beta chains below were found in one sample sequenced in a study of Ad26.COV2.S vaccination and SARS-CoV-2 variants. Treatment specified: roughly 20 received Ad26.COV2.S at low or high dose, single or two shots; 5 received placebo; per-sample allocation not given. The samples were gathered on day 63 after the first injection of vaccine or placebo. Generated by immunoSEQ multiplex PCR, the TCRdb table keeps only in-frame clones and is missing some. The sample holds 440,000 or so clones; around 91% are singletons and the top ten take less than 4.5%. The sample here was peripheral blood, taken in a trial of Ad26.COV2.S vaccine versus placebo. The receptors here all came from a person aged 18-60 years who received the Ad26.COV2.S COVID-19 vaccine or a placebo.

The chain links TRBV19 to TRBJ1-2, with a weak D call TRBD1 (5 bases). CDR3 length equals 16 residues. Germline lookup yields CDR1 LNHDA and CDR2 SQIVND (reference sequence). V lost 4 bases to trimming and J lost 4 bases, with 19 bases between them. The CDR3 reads CASSKTGTNPSYGYTF. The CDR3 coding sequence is TGTGCCAGTAGTAAAACCGGGACCAATCCTTCCTATGGCTACACCTTC.

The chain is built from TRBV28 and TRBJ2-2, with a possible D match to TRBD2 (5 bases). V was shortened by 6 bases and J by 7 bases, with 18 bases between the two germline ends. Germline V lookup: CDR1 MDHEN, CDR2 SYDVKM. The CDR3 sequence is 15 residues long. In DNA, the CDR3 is TGTGCCAGCAGCTCTAGCCGGGGAGCGAACGGGGAGCTGTTTTTT. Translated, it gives CASSSSRGANGELFF.

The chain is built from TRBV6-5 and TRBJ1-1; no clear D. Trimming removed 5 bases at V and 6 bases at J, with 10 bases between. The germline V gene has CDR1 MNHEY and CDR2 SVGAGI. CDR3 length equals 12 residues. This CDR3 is CASSKGPAEAFF. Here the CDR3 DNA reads TGTGCCAGCAGTAAGGGTCCCGCTGAAGCTTTCTTT.

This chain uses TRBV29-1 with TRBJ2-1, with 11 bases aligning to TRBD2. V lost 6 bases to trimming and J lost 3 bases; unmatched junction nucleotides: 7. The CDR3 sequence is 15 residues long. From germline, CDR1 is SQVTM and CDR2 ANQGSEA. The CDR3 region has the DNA TGCAGCGTCCGGACTAGCGGGTATGACTACAATGAGCAGTTCTTC. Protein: CSVRTSGYDYNEQFF.

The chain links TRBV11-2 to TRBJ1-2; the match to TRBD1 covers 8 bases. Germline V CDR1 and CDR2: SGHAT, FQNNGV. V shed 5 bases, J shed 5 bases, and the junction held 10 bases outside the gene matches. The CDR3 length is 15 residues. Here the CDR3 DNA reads TGTGCCAGCAGCCTGGGACAGGCTTTTGGGTATGGCTACACCTTC. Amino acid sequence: CASSLGQAFGYGYTF.

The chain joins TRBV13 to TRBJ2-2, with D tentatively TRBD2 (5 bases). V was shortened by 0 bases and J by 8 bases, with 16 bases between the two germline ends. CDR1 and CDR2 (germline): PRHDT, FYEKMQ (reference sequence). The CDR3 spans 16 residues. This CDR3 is CASSLGSARVSGELFF. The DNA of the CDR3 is TGTGCCAGCAGCTTAGGATCTGCGCGGGTCTCGGGGGAGCTGTTTTTT.

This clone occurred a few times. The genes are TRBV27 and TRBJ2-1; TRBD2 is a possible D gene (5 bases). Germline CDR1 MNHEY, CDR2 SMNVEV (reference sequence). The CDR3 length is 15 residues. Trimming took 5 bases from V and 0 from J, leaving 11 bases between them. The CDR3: CASSTRDGSYNEQFF. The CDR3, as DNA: TGTGCCAGCAGTACCCGGGATGGCTCCTACAATGAGCAGTTCTTC.

In nucleotides, the CDR3 is TGTGCCAGTAGTATTGTAGCGGAGACCCAGTACTTC. Translation: CASSIVAETQYF. J is TRBJ2-5 and V is TRBV19; D perhaps matches TRBD2 (5 bases). The CDR3 runs 12 residues. The ends were cut back, 3 bases at V and 5 bases at J, with 7 bases in the middle. Germline lookup yields CDR1 LNHDA and CDR2 SQIVND (reference sequence).

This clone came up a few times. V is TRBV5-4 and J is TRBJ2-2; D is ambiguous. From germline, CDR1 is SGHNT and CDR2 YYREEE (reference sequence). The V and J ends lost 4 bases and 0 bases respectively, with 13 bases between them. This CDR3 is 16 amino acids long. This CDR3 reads CASSPVAGPNTGELFF. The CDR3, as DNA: TGTGCCAGCAGCCCGGTGGCAGGACCGAACACCGGGGAGCTGTTTTTT. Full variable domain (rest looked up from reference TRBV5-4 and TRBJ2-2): ETGVTQSPTHLIKTRGQQVTLRCSSQSGHNTVSWYQQALGQGPQFIFQYYREEENGRGNFPPRFSGLQFPNYSSELNVNALELDDSALYLCASSPVAGPNTGELFFGEGSRLTVL.

For the CDR3, the DNA is TGTGCCAGCAGCCCCGGGACGGGCGAGACCCAGTACTTC. Protein: CASSPGTGETQYF. The chain uses TRBV6-6 and TRBJ2-5; tentatively, D is TRBD1 or TRBD2 (5 bases each). Germline CDR1 MNHNY, CDR2 SVGAGI (reference sequence). The length of the CDR3 is 13 residues. Trimming took 6 bases from V and 5 from J, leaving 13 bases between them.

The CDR3: CASSLSGTGGNEQFF. For the CDR3, the DNA is TGTGCCAGCAGCCTATCCGGGACAGGGGGAAATGAGCAGTTCTTC. The chain has TRBV28 and TRBJ2-1; the match to TRBD1 covers 11 bases. With 6 bases clipped from V and 7 bases from J, the junction kept 8 bases outside the gene matches. Germline values: CDR1 MDHEN, CDR2 SYDVKM. This CDR3 is 15 amino acids long.

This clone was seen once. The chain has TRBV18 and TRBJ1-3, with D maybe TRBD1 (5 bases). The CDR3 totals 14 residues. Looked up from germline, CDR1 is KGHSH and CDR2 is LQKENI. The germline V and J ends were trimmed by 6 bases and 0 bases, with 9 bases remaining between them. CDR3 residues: CASSSTVSGNTIYF. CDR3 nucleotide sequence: TGTGCCAGCTCCTCGACAGTCTCTGGAAACACCATATATTTT. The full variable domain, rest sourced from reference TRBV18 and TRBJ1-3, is NAGVMQNPRHLVRRRGQEARLRCSPMKGHSHVYWYRQLPEEGLKFMVYLQKENIIDESGMPKERFSAEFPKEGPSILRIQQVVRGDSAAYFCASSSTVSGNTIYFGEGSWLTVV.

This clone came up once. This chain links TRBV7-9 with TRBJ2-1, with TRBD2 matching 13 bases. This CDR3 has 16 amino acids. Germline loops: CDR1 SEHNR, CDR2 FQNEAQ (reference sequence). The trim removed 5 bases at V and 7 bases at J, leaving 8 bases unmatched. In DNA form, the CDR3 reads TGTGCCAGCAGCCCGAGGACTAGCGGGAGCCCGAATGAGCAGTTCTTC. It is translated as CASSPRTSGSPNEQFF.

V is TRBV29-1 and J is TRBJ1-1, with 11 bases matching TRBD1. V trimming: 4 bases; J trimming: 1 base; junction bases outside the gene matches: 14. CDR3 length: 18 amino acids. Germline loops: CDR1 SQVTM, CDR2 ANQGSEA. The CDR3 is CSVADRGRWGDRNTEAFF. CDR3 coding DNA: TGCAGCGTTGCGGACAGGGGGCGATGGGGAGACCGGAACACTGAAGCTTTCTTT.

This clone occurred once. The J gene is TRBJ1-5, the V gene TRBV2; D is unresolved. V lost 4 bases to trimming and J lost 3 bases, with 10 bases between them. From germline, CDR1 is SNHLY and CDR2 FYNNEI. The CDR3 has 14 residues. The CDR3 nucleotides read TGTGCCAGCAGTGTAGGGCTAAACAATCAGCCCCAGCATTTT. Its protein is CASSVGLNNQPQHF.

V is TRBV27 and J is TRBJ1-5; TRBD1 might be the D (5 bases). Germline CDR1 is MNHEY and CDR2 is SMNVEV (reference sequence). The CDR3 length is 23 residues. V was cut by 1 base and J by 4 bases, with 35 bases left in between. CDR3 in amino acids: CASSLCPRGPFRRVSIRNQPQHF. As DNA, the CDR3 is TGTGCCAGCAGTTTATGCCCTAGGGGTCCTTTTAGGAGGGTTTCCATTCGAAATCAGCCCCAGCATTTT.

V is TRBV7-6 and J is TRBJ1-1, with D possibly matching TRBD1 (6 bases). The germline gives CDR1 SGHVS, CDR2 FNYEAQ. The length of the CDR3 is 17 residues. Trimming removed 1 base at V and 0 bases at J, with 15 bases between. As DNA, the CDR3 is TGTGCCAGCAGCTTAGAGAGGACAGAGATTATGAACACTGAAGCTTTCTTT. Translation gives CASSLERTEIMNTEAFF.

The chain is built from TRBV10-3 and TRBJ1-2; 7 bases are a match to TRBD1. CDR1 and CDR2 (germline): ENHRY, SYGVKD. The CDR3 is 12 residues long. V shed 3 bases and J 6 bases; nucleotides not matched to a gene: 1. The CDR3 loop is CAISDDRDGYTF. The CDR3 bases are TGTGCCATCAGTGACGACAGGGATGGCTACACCTTC.

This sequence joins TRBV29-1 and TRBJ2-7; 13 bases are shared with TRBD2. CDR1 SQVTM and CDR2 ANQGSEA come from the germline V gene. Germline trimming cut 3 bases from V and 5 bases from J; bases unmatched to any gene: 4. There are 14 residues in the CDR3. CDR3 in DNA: TGCAGCGTTGATACTAGCGGGAGGGCCCACGAGCAGTACTTC. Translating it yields CSVDTSGRAHEQYF.

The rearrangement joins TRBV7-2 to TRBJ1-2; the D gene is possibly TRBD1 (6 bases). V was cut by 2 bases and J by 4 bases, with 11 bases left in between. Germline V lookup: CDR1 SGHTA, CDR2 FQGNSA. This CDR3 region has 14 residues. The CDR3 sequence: CASSLPDRFYGYTF. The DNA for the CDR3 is TGTGCCAGCAGCTTACCGGACAGATTCTATGGCTACACCTTC.

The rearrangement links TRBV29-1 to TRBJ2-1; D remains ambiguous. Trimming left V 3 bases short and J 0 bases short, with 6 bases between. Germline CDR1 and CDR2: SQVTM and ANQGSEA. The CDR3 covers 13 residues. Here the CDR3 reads CSVERPSYNEQFF. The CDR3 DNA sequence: TGCAGCGTTGAGAGACCCTCCTACAATGAGCAGTTCTTC.

The CDR3 spells CASSLLTPSYNSPLHF. CDR3 sequence (DNA): TGTGCCAGCAGCTTATTAACCCCCTCCTATAATTCACCCCTCCACTTT. The rearrangement links TRBV7-2 to TRBJ1-6; D unresolved. V was cut by 2 bases and J by 0 bases, with 8 bases left in between. Germline V lookup: CDR1 SGHTA, CDR2 FQGNSA. The CDR3 loop spans 16 amino acids.

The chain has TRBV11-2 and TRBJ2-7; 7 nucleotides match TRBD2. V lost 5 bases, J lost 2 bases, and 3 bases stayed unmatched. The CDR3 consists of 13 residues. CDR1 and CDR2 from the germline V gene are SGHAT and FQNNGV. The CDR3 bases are TGTGCCAGCAGCGTGGGACTAACCTACGAGCAGTACTTC. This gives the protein CASSVGLTYEQYF.

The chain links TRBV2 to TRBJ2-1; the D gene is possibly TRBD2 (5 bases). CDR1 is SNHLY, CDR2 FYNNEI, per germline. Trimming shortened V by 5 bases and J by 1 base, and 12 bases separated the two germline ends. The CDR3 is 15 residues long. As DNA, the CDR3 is TGTGCCAGCAGTACGAGGGCCCGGTCCTACAATGAGCAGTTCTTC. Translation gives CASSTRARSYNEQFF.

In DNA, the CDR3 is TGTGCCAGCAGCCTGAGAGGGGCAAACACTGAAGCTTTCTTT. It encodes CASSLRGANTEAFF. The chain links TRBV11-3 to TRBJ1-1; TRBD1 is a possible D gene (5 bases). Between the trimmed V and J ends, which lost 5 bases and 2 bases, there was a span of 12 bases. Germline values: CDR1 SGHNT, CDR2 YENEEA. The CDR3 length is 14 residues.

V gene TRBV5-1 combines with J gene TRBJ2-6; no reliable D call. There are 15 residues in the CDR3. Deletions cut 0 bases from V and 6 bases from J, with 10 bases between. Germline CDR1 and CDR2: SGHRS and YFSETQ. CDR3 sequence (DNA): TGCGCCAGCAGCTTGGATGGCACGGAGGCCAACGTCCTGACTTTC. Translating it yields CASSLDGTEANVLTF.

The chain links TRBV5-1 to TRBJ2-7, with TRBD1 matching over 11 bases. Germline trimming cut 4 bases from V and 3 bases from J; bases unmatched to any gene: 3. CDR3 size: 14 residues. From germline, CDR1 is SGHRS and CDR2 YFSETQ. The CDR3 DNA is TGCGCCAGCAGCCCCGGGACAGGGGGCTACGAGCAGTACTTC. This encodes CASSPGTGGYEQYF. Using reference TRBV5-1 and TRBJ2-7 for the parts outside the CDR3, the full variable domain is KAGVTQTPRYLIKTRGQQVTLSCSPISGHRSVSWYQQTPGQGLQFLFEYFSETQRNKGNFPGRFSGRQFSNSRSEMNVSTLELGDSALYLCASSPGTGGYEQYFGPGTRLTVT.

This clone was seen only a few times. CDR3: CASSLKGRDYEQYF. The CDR3, as DNA: TGTGCCAGCAGTTTAAAGGGCAGGGACTACGAGCAGTACTTC. The genes are TRBV27 and TRBJ2-7; D may be TRBD1 (5 bases). Trimming cost V 2 bases and J 3 bases, with 11 bases left between them. This CDR3 region has 14 residues. CDR1 and CDR2 from the germline V gene are MNHEY and SMNVEV (reference sequence).

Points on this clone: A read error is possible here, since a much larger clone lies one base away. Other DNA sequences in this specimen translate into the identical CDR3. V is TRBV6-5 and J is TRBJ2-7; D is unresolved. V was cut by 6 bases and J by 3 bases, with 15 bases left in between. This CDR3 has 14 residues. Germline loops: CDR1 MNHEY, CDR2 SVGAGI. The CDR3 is CASSLDRVRYEQYF. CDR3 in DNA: TGTGCCAGCAGCCTCGATAGGGTACGCTACGAGCAGTACTTC.

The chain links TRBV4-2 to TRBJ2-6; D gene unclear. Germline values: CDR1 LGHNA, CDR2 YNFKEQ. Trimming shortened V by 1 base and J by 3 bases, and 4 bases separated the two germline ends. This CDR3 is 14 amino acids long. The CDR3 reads CASSQAGGANVLTF. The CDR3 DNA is TGTGCCAGCAGCCAAGCTGGTGGGGCCAACGTCCTGACTTTC.

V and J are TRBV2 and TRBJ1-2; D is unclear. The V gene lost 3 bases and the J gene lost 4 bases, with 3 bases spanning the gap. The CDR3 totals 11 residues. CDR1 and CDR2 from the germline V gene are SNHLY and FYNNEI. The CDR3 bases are TGTGCCAGCAGTGAGGGCTATGGCTACACCTTC. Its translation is CASSEGYGYTF.

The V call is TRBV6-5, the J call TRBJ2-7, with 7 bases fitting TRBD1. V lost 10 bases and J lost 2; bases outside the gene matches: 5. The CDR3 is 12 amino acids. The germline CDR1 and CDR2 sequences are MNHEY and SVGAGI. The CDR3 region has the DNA TGTGCCACCCAGGGGGACGCCTACGAGCAGTACTTC. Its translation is CATQGDAYEQYF.